These 22 T cell receptor beta chains were all obtained from the same sample, sequenced in a study of OX40 agonist ivuxolimab in advanced cancers. Assay: immunoSEQ multiplex PCR; the TCRdb copy retains only in-frame clones and omits some. The profile covers tens of thousands of clones, with 84% appearing a single time and less than 15% taken by the ten largest. The input for sequencing was CD4+ or CD8+ T cells sorted from blood, taken in a trial of the OX40 agonist ivuxolimab. The receptors shown here come from an adult with an advanced solid tumor such as melanoma, head and neck, liver or kidney cancer.

The chain has TRBV4-3 and TRBJ2-7, with D perhaps assigned TRBD1 or TRBD2 (6 bases each). This CDR3 has 14 residues. Germline CDR1 and CDR2: LGHNA and YSLEER. V lost 2 bases and J lost 4, with 12 bases in between. CDR3 bases: TGCGCCAGCAGCCAAAGCCAGGGGAGGTACGAGCAGTACTTC. Amino acids: CASSQSQGRYEQYF.

This clone has a single count. V gene TRBV5-6 combines with J gene TRBJ2-2; D is perhaps TRBD1 (5 bases). V gave up 0 bases and J gave up 7 bases, with 16 bases separating them. This CDR3 region has 16 residues. Germline V gene data show CDR1 as SGHDT and CDR2 as YYEEEE. CDR3 loop: CASSLARKGLDGELFF. CDR3 bases: TGTGCCAGCAGCTTGGCCAGGAAGGGGCTCGACGGGGAGCTGTTTTTT. The variable domain in full, with the rest retrieved from reference TRBV5-6 and TRBJ2-2, is DAGVTQSPTHLIKTRGQQVTLRCSPKSGHDTVSWYQQALGQGPQFIFQYYEEEERQRGNFPDRFSGHQFPNYSSELNVNALLLGDSALYLCASSLARKGLDGELFFGEGSRLTVL.

The chain combines TRBV29-1 with TRBJ1-1, with 12 positions matching TRBD1. J gave up 0 bases and V 6 bases, and 5 bases lay outside the gene matches. Per germline, CDR1 SQVTM and CDR2 ANQGSEA. This CDR3 contains 15 residues. The DNA of the CDR3 is TGCAGCGTCCCGGGACAGGGGGCCGTGAACACTGAAGCTTTCTTT. Its protein is CSVPGQGAVNTEAFF.

The V call is TRBV28, the J call TRBJ2-7; 8 bases fit TRBD1. Trimming removed 3 bases from V and 12 bases from J; junction bases left unmatched: 4. Germline V gene sequence: CDR1 MDHEN, CDR2 SYDVKM. This CDR3 region has 11 residues. CDR3 amino acids: CASSFGQGRYF. CDR3 bases: TGTGCCAGCAGTTTCGGACAGGGACGGTACTTC.

A word on this clone: The same CDR3 also results from other DNA sequences found in this sample. The V call is TRBV27, the J call TRBJ2-7, with TRBD2 identical over 9 bases. This CDR3 spans 14 amino acids. With 6 bases clipped from V and 1 base from J, the junction kept 4 bases outside the gene matches. The V gene's germline CDR1 is MNHEY and CDR2 SMNVEV (reference sequence). The CDR3 DNA reads as TGTGCCAGCAGCCTTAGCGGGAGTTCCTACGAGCAGTACTTC. Translating gives CASSLSGSSYEQYF.

The rearrangement links TRBV7-7 to TRBJ1-5; no firm D call. The CDR3 loop spans 14 amino acids. Germline V gene data show CDR1 as SSHAT and CDR2 as FNYEAQ (reference sequence). The V end lost 2 bases, the J end lost 2 bases, and 7 bases lay between the germline ends. CDR3 sequence: CASSLSGGNQPQHF. Written as DNA, the CDR3 is TGTGCCAGCAGCTTATCGGGAGGCAATCAGCCCCAGCATTTT.

The V call is TRBV4-3, the J call TRBJ1-4, with TRBD1 as a possible D gene (6 bases). The CDR3 runs 15 residues. The germline V and J ends were trimmed by 4 bases and 4 bases, with 13 bases remaining between them. Germline loops: CDR1 LGHNA, CDR2 YSLEER. The CDR3 here is CASSPGQTFNEKLFF. The CDR3 region has the DNA TGCGCCAGCAGCCCCGGACAGACTTTTAATGAAAAACTGTTTTTT.

The chain has TRBV5-6 and TRBJ1-1; weak D call: TRBD1 (6 bases). The CDR3 contains 14 residues. The germline V gene has CDR1 SGHDT and CDR2 YYEEEE. Trimming took off 5 bases at V and 4 bases at J, with 15 bases between the two ends. Written as DNA, the CDR3 is TGTGCCAGCAGTCTAGGTACAGGGATCACTGAAGCTTTCTTT. Translated: CASSLGTGITEAFF.

This chain connects TRBV19 to TRBJ1-1; D is possibly TRBD1 (5 bases). CDR1 is LNHDA and CDR2 is SQIVND in the germline V gene (reference sequence). The CDR3 length is 15 residues. The V gene lost 7 bases and the J gene lost 4 bases, with 19 bases spanning the gap. CDR3 sequence: CASKSQGNSGTEAFF. The CDR3 DNA sequence: TGTGCCAGTAAGTCCCAGGGAAATTCGGGCACTGAAGCTTTCTTT.

The V gene is TRBV7-9, the J gene TRBJ2-1; no clear D. Germline V gene lookup returns CDR1 SEHNR and CDR2 FQNEAQ (reference sequence). V was shortened by 7 bases and J by 4 bases, with 17 bases between the two germline ends. The CDR3 runs to 15 residues. The CDR3 nucleotides are TGTGCCAGCACCCCAAGCTTGTCTAGATACAATGAGCAGTTCTTC. It encodes CASTPSLSRYNEQFF.

CDR3 DNA sequence: TGTGCCAGCAGCCTATGGGCAGGGGACTACGAGCAGTACTTC. This gives the protein CASSLWAGDYEQYF. V usage is TRBV16 and J usage is TRBJ2-7; TRBD1 is a possible D gene (6 bases). CDR3 size: 14 residues. Germline CDR1 and CDR2: KGHSY and FQNENV. The V end lost 4 bases, the J end lost 3 bases, and 13 bases lay between the germline ends.

In DNA, the CDR3 is TGCAGCGGGAATGGAGAGGGGTATACAGATACGCAGTATTTT. Translated, it gives CSGNGEGYTDTQYF. The chain combines TRBV29-1 with TRBJ2-3; D may be TRBD1 or TRBD2 (5 bases each). CDR1 and CDR2 from the germline V gene are SQVTM and ANQGSEA. V shed 7 bases and J shed 3 bases, with 17 bases lying between them. This CDR3 contains 14 residues.

The J gene is TRBJ2-7, the V gene TRBV27; 11 bases match TRBD2. CDR1 MNHEY and CDR2 SMNVEV come from the germline V gene (reference sequence). The CDR3 has 17 amino acids. V shed 3 bases and J 4 bases; nucleotides not matched to a gene: 11. The DNA for the CDR3 is TGTGCCAGCAGTTTCCGGGGACTAGCGGACGACTTGTACGAGCAGTACTTC. Its protein is CASSFRGLADDLYEQYF.

The chain carries TRBV9 and TRBJ2-1, with 9 nucleotides matching TRBD2. The CDR3 runs to 16 residues. Germline CDR1 SGDLS, CDR2 YYNGEE. V lost 3 bases, J lost 4 bases, and 8 bases stayed unmatched. CDR3 region: CASSDDGRGGYNEQFF. CDR3 bases: TGTGCCAGCAGCGACGACGGGCGGGGGGGTTACAATGAGCAGTTCTTC.

V is TRBV6-6 and J is TRBJ2-2, with D possibly being TRBD1 (6 bases). V was clipped by 5 bases and J by 4 bases, with 17 bases between them. Looked up from germline, CDR1 is MNHNY and CDR2 is SVGAGI (reference sequence). CDR3 length: 16 amino acids. CDR3 protein: CASSPAGDMGTGELFF. The CDR3 DNA reads as TGTGCCAGCAGTCCGGCAGGGGATATGGGCACCGGGGAGCTGTTTTTT.

The V gene is TRBV9, the J gene TRBJ2-2; D call uncertain. Germline CDR1 SGDLS, CDR2 YYNGEE. CDR3 length: 14 amino acids. V lost 4 bases, J lost 4 bases, and 11 bases lay in between. The CDR3 sequence: CASSLRRSTGELFF. As DNA, the CDR3 is TGTGCCAGCAGCTTACGCAGGAGCACCGGGGAGCTGTTTTTT. The variable domain in full, completed from reference TRBV9 and TRBJ2-2, reads DSGVTQTPKHLITATGQRVTLRCSPRSGDLSVYWYQQSLDQGLQFLIQYYNGEERAKGNILERFSAQQFPDLHSELNLSSLELGDSALYFCASSLRRSTGELFFGEGSRLTVL.

The rearrangement joins TRBV28 to TRBJ2-6; 7 bases align to TRBD1. The CDR3 covers 20 residues. CDR1 MDHEN and CDR2 SYDVKM come from the germline V gene. The ends lost 4 bases at V and 2 bases at J; junction bases unmatched: 17. For the CDR3, the DNA is TGTGCCAGCAGTTCTATCGTTGCTGAGACAGGGACAACTGGGGCCAACGTCCTGACTTTC. It codes for CASSSIVAETGTTGANVLTF.

This rearrangement joins TRBV5-8 to TRBJ2-7; D may be TRBD1 (7 bases). V was pared by 6 bases and J by 6 bases, with 19 bases between. The V gene's germline CDR1 is SGHTS and CDR2 YDEGEE. The CDR3 is 14 amino acids. CDR3 in DNA: TGTGCCAGCACCGGGGGACAGATGACCCTCGAGCAGTACTTC. The encoded protein is CASTGGQMTLEQYF.

The V and J genes are TRBV7-8 and TRBJ2-5; 7 bases agree with TRBD2. The CDR3 is 14 residues long. Germline V gene lookup returns CDR1 SGHVS and CDR2 FQNEAQ. V lost 7 bases to trimming and J lost 4 bases; unmatched junction nucleotides: 9. The CDR3 DNA is TGTGCCAGCAACCCGTTGGGGGGGACAGAGACCCAGTACTTC. Protein product: CASNPLGGTETQYF. Variable domain in full (rest from reference TRBV7-8 and TRBJ2-5): GAGVSQSPRYKVAKRGQDVALRCDPISGHVSLFWYQQALGQGPEFLTYFQNEAQLDKSGLPSDRFFAERPEGSVSTLKIQRTQQEDSAVYLCASNPLGGTETQYFGPGTRLLVL.

The chain recombines TRBV6-1 with TRBJ1-1; the match to TRBD1 covers 10 bases. Looked up from germline, CDR1 is MNHNS and CDR2 is SASEGT. J gave up 5 bases and V 5 bases, and 5 bases lay outside the gene matches. This CDR3 region has 14 residues. The DNA for the CDR3 is TGTGCCAGCAGTCCGGGACAGGGGCTGACTGAAGCTTTCTTT. Translated: CASSPGQGLTEAFF.

The CDR3: CASSAGFGGELFF. DNA of the CDR3: TGTGCCAGCAGTGCAGGGTTTGGCGGGGAGCTGTTTTTT. This chain links TRBV2 with TRBJ2-2; a possible D gene is TRBD1 (5 bases). CDR1 and CDR2 (germline): SNHLY, FYNNEI. V lost 4 bases and J lost 7, with 10 bases in between. CDR3 length: 13 residues.

The chain joins TRBV28 to TRBJ2-6, with D uncertain. The germline V gene has CDR1 MDHEN and CDR2 SYDVKM. CDR3 length equals 15 residues. The germline V and J ends were trimmed by 4 bases and 0 bases, with 7 bases remaining between them. CDR3 sequence: CASSWGNSGANVLTF. The CDR3 coding sequence is TGTGCCAGCAGTTGGGGAAACTCTGGGGCCAACGTCCTGACTTTC.